This TCR beta chain was retrieved from a study of shared clonotypes between healthy human individuals. Some clones are missing from TCRdb's copy, which holds only in-frame ones; the method was immunoSEQ multiplex PCR. The sample lists around 2,000,000 clones, 85% to 95% seen once, with approximately 1.7% in the top ten. CD45RO-negative CD8 cells positively selected for CCR7 made up the naive population, which excluded terminally differentiated effector memory CD45RA+ cells. The CDR3 totals 14 residues. Germline V CDR1 and CDR2: SGHNT, YYREEE (reference sequence). Trimming pared 0 bases from V and 6 bases from J, leaving 13 bases between.

The V and J genes are TRBV5-4 and TRBJ2-7; D perhaps matches TRBD1 (6 bases). The specimen sequenced was naive CD8+ T cells from PBMCs. The clonotype comes from a man younger than 30 in good health. Some clones in this sample may be carry-over from other donors' samples. The CDR3, as DNA: TGTGCCAGCAGCTTGGGGGAAGGCAGGGGCGAGCAGTACTTC. Its protein product is CASSLGEGRGEQYF.